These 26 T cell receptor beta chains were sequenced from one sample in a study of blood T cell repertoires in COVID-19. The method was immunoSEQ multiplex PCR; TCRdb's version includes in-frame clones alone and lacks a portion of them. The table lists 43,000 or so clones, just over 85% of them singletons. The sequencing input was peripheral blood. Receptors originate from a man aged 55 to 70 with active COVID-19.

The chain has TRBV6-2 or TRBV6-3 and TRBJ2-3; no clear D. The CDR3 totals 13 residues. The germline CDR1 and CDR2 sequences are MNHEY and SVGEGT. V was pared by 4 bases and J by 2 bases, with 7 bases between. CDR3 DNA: TGTGCCAGCAGTTGGAGTCTCACAGATACGCAGTATTTT. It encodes CASSWSLTDTQYF.

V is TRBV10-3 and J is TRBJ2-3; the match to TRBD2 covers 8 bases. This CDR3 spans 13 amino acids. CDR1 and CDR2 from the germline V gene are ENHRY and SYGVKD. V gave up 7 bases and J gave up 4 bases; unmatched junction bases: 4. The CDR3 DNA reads TGTGCCATCAACGGACTAGCACCAGATACGCAGTATTTT. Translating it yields CAINGLAPDTQYF.

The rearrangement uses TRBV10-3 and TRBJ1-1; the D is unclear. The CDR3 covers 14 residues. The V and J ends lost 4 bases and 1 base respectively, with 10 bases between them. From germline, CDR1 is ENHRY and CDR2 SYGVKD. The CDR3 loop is CAISAVGRNTEAFF. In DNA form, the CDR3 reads TGTGCCATCAGTGCCGTGGGCCGGAACACTGAAGCTTTCTTT.

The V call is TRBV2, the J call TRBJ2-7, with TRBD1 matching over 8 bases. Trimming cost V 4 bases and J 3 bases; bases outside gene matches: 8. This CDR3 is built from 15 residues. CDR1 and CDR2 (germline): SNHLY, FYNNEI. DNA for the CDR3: TGTGCCAGCAGTGCGTCCCGGGACAGGAACTACGAGCAGTACTTC. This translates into CASSASRDRNYEQYF.

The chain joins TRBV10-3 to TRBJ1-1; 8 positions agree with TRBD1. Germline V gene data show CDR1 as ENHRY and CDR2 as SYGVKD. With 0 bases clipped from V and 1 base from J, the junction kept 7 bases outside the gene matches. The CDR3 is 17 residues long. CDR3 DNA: TGTGCCATCAGTGAGTCCACACCAGGGGGCTGGAACACTGAAGCTTTCTTT. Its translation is CAISESTPGGWNTEAFF.

The CDR3 bases are TGTGCCAGCAGTTTACGAATGGACAGGGAGAGCTCCTATAATTCACCCCTCCACTTT. Amino acids: CASSLRMDRESSYNSPLHF. The J gene is TRBJ1-6, the V gene TRBV27, with 8 bases aligning to TRBD1. This CDR3 is built from 19 residues. Per germline, CDR1 MNHEY and CDR2 SMNVEV (reference sequence). Germline trimming cut 2 bases from V and 0 bases from J; bases unmatched to any gene: 9.

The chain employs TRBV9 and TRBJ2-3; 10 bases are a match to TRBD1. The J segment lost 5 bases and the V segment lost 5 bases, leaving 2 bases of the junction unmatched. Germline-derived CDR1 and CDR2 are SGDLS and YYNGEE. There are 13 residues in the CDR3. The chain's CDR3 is CASRGQGIDTQYF. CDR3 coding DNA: TGTGCCAGCAGGGGACAGGGGATAGATACGCAGTATTTT.

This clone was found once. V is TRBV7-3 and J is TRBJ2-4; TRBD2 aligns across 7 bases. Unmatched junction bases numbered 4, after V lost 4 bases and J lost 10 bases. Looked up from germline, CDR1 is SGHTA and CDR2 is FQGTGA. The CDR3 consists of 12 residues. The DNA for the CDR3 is TGTGCCAGCAGCTCCCTGGGGGGGATTCAGTACTTC. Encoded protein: CASSSLGGIQYF.

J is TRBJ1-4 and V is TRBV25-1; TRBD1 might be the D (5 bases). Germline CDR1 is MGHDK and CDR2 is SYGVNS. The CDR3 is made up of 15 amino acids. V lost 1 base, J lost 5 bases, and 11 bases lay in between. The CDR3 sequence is CASSEFGAPNEKLFF. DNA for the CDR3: TGTGCCAGCAGTGAATTTGGGGCCCCCAATGAAAAACTGTTTTTT.

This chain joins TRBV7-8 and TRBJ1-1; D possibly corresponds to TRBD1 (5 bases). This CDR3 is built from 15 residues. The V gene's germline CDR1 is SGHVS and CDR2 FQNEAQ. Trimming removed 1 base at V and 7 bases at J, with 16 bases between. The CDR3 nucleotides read TGTGCCAGCAGCTTAGGCGGCAGGGAGGTAGGTGAAGCTTTCTTT. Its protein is CASSLGGREVGEAFF.

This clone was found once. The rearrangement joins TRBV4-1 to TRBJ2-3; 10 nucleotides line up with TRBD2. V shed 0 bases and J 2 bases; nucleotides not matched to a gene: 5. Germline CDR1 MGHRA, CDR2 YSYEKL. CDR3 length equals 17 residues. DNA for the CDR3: TGCGCCAGCAGCCAAGATGCGGGGACTAGCGACACAGATACGCAGTATTTT. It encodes CASSQDAGTSDTDTQYF.

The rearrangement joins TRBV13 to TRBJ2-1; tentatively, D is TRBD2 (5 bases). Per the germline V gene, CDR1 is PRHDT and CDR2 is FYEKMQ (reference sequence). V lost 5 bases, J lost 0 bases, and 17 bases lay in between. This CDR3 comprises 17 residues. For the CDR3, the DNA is TGTGCCAGCAGCCCTAGTCTTACTGGGAGCTCCTACAATGAGCAGTTCTTC. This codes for CASSPSLTGSSYNEQFF. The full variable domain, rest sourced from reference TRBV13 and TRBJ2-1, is AAGVIQSPRHLIKEKRETATLKCYPIPRHDTVYWYQQGPGQDPQFLISFYEKMQSDKGSIPDRFSAQQFSDYHSELNMSSLELGDSALYFCASSPSLTGSSYNEQFFGPGTRLTVL.

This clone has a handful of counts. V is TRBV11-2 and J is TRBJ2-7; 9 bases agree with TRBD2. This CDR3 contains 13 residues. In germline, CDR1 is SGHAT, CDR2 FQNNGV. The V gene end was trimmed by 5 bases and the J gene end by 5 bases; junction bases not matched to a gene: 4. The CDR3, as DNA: TGTGCCAGCAGCACCAGACTAGCGGACGAGCAGTACTTC. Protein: CASSTRLADEQYF.

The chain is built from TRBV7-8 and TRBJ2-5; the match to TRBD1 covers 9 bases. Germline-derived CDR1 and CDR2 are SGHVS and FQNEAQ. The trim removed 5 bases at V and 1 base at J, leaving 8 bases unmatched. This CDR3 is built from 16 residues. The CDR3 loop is CASSLHPGQGQETQYF. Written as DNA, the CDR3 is TGTGCCAGCAGCCTCCACCCGGGACAGGGCCAAGAGACCCAGTACTTC. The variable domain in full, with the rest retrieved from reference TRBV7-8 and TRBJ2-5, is GAGVSQSPRYKVAKRGQDVALRCDPISGHVSLFWYQQALGQGPEFLTYFQNEAQLDKSGLPSDRFFAERPEGSVSTLKIQRTQQEDSAVYLCASSLHPGQGQETQYFGPGTRLLVL.

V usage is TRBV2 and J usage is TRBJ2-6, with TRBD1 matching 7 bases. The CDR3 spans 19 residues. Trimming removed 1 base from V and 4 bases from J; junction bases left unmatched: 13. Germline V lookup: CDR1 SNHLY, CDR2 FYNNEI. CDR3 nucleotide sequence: TGTGCCAGCAGTGAAGAGGGGGCCAGTCTCCTTCTGGGGGCCAACGTCCTGACTTTC. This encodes CASSEEGASLLLGANVLTF.

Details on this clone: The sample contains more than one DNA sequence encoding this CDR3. The CDR3 nucleotides read TGTGCCAGCAGTTTGACAGGGGGCGGCAATCAGCCCCAGCATTTT. This translates into CASSLTGGGNQPQHF. This sequence joins TRBV27 and TRBJ1-5, with TRBD1 identical over 10 bases. J gave up 2 bases and V 3 bases, and 1 base lay outside the gene matches. The CDR3 is 15 residues long. The germline V gene has CDR1 MNHEY and CDR2 SMNVEV (reference sequence).

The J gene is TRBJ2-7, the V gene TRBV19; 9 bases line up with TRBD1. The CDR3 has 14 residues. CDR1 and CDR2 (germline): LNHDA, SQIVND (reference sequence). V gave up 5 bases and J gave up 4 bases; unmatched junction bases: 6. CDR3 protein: CASSGGTGHYEQYF. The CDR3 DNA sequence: TGTGCCAGTAGTGGAGGGACAGGGCATTACGAGCAGTACTTC.

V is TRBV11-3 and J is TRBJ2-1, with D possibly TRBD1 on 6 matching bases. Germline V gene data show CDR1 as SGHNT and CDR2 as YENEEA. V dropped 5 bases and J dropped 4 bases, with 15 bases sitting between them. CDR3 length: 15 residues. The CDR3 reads CASSPGHIKYNEQFF. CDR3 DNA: TGTGCCAGCAGCCCGGGACATATAAAGTACAATGAGCAGTTCTTC.

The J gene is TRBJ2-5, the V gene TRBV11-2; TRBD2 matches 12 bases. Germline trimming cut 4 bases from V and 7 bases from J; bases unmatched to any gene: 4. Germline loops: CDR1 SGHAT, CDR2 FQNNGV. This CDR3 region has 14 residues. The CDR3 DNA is TGTGCCAGCAGCTCGACTAGCGGGAGTGTGACCCAGTACTTC. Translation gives CASSSTSGSVTQYF.

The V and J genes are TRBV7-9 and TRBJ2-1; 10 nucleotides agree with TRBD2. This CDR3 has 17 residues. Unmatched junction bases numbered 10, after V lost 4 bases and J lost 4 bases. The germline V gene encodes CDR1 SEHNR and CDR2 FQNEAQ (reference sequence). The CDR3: CASSSPRASGGYNEQFF. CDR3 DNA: TGTGCCAGCAGCTCACCCCGGGCTAGCGGGGGATACAATGAGCAGTTCTTC.

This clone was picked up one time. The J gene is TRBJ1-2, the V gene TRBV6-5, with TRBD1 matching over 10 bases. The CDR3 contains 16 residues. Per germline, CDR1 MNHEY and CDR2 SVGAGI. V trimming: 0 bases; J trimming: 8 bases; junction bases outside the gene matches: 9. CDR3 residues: CASSYSPRGTGAGYTF. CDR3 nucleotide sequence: TGTGCCAGCAGTTACTCCCCAAGGGGGACAGGGGCCGGCTACACCTTC.

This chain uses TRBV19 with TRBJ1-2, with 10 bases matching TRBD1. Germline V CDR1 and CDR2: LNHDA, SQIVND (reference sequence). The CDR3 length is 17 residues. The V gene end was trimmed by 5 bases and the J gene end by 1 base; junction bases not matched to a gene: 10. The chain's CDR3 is CASSLRQGATDNYGYTF. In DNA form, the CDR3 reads TGTGCCAGTAGTTTACGACAGGGGGCGACCGATAACTATGGCTACACCTTC.

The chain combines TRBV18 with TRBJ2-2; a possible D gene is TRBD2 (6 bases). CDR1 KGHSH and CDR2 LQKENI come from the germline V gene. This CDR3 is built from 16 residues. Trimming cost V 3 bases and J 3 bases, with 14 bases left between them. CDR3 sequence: CASSPRAGQDTGELFF. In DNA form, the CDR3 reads TGTGCCAGCTCACCTCGTGCGGGGCAGGACACCGGGGAGCTGTTTTTT.

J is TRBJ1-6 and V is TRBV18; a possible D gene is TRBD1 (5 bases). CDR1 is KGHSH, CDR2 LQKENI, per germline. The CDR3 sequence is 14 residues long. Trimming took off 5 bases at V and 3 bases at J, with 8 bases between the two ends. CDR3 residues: CASSFDSYNSPLHF. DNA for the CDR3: TGTGCCAGCTCATTCGACAGCTATAATTCACCCCTCCACTTT. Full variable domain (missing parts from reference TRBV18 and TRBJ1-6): NAGVMQNPRHLVRRRGQEARLRCSPMKGHSHVYWYRQLPEEGLKFMVYLQKENIIDESGMPKERFSAEFPKEGPSILRIQQVVRGDSAAYFCASSFDSYNSPLHFGNGTRLTVT.

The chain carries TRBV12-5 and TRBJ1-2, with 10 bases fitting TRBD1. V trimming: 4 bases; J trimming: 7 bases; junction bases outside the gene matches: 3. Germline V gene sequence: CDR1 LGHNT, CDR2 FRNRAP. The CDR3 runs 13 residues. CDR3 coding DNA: TGTGCTAGTGGTTCAGACAGGGGGCCTGGCTACACCTTC. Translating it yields CASGSDRGPGYTF.

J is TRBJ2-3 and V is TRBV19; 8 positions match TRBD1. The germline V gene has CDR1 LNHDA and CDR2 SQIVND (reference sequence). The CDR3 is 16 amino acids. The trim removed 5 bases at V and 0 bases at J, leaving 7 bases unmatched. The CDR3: CASSSRGQGSTDTQYF. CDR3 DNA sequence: TGTGCCAGTAGTTCGAGAGGACAGGGAAGCACAGATACGCAGTATTTT.